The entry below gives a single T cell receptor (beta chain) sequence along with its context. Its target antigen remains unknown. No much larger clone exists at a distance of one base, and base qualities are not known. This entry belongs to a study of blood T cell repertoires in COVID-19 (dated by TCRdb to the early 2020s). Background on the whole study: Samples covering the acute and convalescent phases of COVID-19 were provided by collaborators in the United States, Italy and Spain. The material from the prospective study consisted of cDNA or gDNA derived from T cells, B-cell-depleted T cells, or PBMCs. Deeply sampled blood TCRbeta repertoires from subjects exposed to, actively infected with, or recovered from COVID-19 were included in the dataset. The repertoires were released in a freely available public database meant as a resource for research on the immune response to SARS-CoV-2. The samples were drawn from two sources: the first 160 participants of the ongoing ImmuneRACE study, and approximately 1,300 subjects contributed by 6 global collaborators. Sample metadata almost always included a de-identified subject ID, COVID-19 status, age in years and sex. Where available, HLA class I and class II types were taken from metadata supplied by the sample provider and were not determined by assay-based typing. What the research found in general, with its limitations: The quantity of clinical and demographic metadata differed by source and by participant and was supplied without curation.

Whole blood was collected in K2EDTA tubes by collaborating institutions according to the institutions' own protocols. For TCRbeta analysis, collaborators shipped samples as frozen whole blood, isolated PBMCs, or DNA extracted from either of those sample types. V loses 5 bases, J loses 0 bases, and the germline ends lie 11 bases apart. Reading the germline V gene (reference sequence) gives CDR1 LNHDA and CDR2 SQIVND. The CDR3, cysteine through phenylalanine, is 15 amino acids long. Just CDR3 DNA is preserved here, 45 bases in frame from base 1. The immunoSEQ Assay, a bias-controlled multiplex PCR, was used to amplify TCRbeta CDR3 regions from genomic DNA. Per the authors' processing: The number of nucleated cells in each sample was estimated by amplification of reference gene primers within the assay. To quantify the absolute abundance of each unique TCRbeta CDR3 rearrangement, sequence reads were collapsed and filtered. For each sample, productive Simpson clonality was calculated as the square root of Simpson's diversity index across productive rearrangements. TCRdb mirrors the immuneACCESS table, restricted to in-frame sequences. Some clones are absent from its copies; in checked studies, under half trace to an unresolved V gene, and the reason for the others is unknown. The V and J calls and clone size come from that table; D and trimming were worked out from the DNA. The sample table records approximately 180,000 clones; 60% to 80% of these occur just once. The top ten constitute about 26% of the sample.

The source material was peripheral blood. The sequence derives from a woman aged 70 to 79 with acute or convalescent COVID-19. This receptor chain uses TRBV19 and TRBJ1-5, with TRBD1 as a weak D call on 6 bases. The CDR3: CASSVTGHSNQPQHF. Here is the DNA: TGTGCCAGTAGTGTGACAGGCCATAGCAATCAGCCCCAGCATTTT.